One and the same sample provided the 4 T cell receptor beta chains below, sequenced in a study of T cell responses to AZD1222 COVID-19 vaccine. This table comes from immunoSEQ multiplex PCR, and its TCRdb copy is limited to in-frame clones, with some not included. The sample lists 70,000 to 95,000 clones, roughly 86% occurring once. Here the sequenced sample was peripheral blood, taken on day 0 of MenACWY control vaccination. These receptor sequences come from an adult in good health.

V gene TRBV6-1 combines with J gene TRBJ2-7; TRBD2 is a possible D gene (6 bases). Trimming cost V 2 bases and J 2 bases, with 10 bases left between them. This CDR3 has 14 amino acids. Germline loops: CDR1 MNHNS, CDR2 SASEGT. The CDR3 protein is CASSEYRGTYEQYF. CDR3 bases: TGTGCCAGCAGTGAATATCGGGGGACCTACGAGCAGTACTTC.

The chain uses TRBV28 and TRBJ1-6; maybe TRBD1 (6 bases). This CDR3 comprises 15 residues. Germline V gives CDR1 MDHEN, CDR2 SYDVKM. Trimming took off 5 bases at V and 7 bases at J, with 15 bases between the two ends. CDR3 protein: CASSVSQGRNSPLHF. CDR3 nucleotide sequence: TGTGCCAGCAGTGTATCCCAGGGGCGGAATTCACCCCTCCACTTT.

The chain employs TRBV6-5 and TRBJ2-3; D might be TRBD2 (5 bases). Germline V gene sequence: CDR1 MNHEY, CDR2 SVGAGI. Trimming removed 6 bases at V and 4 bases at J, with 14 bases between. The CDR3 extends over 14 amino acids. For the CDR3, the DNA is TGTGCCAGCAGCTATGACCTACTAGCAGATACGCAGTATTTT. Protein product: CASSYDLLADTQYF.

The CDR3 spells CAWNPSGGLNEQYF. The CDR3 DNA reads TGTGCCTGGAATCCCTCGGGGGGCCTCAACGAGCAGTACTTC. The V gene is TRBV30, the J gene TRBJ2-7; tentative D call: TRBD2 (7 bases). CDR3 length: 14 amino acids. V shed 4 bases and J shed 5 bases, with 18 bases lying between them. Germline assignment: CDR1 GTSNPN and CDR2 SVGIG (reference sequence).